The present T cell receptor (beta chain) was sequenced within a study of T cells after yellow fever vaccination. Study summary: Where fractions had low cell numbers, libraries were prepared from them with the SMART-Seq v4 Ultra Low Input RNA kit. General study results and limits: Some clonotypes were seen in both the CD4 and the CD8 compartments. These made up a small share and likely arose from convergent recombination. In FACS-sorted repertoires, abundant clonotypes from the bulk population could appear as contaminants.

This clonotype was detected a few times. The antigen is not known. This CDR3 spans 13 amino acids. J lost 3 bases, V lost 7 bases, and 7 bases had no gene match. Germline CDR1 reads DFQATT; CDR2 reads SNEGSKA (reference sequence). Generation of TCR cDNA used 5'RACE template switching (which added a universal primer site and UMIs). TCRdb re-called the 5' RACE reads through MiXCR, storing one row per CDR3 protein. This sample has approximately 550,000 distinct CDR3 sequences, with under 25% found just once. This clonotype was obtained from a man younger than 40 who received the YFV17D yellow fever vaccine. The material was PBMCs, obtained 15 days after the yellow fever booster vaccination. The rearrangement links TRBV20-1 to TRBJ2-7; 9 bases are shared with TRBD1. CDR3 sequence (DNA): TGCAGTGTCCCTCGGACAGGGGTCTACGAGCAGTACTTC. It translates to CSVPRTGVYEQYF.